This T cell receptor (beta chain) was found in a study of blood T cells in healthy people across ages. The CDR3 spans 16 residues. CDR1 and CDR2 from the germline V gene are MNHEY and SVGEGT. J gave up 11 bases and V 6 bases, and 20 bases lay outside the gene matches. As concerns this clonotype: Its antigen is not known.

Study-level results: Older age coincided with a roughly linear decline in TCR beta diversity per million T cells. No conclusive comparison of naive versus antigen-experienced cells was possible with unsorted PBMCs.

With a J-beta primer mix and a sample-barcoded 5' primer, a second PCR ran about 7 to 12 cycles. TCRdb re-analysed the 5' RACE reads in MiXCR, keeping a single row per CDR3 protein. The repertoire consists of 920,000 or so distinct CDR3 sequences, with around 45% occurring once and the leading ten covering approximately 17%. Sequenced sample: blood. The source is a woman aged 55 to 70 in good health. The V gene is TRBV6-2 or TRBV6-3, the J gene TRBJ2-5, with 8 nucleotides matching TRBD2. The CDR3 coding sequence is TGTGCCAGCAGAAAAGCTGGTAGCGGGGTCAACAATGAGCAGTACTTC. Translating it yields CASRKAGSGVNNEQYF.